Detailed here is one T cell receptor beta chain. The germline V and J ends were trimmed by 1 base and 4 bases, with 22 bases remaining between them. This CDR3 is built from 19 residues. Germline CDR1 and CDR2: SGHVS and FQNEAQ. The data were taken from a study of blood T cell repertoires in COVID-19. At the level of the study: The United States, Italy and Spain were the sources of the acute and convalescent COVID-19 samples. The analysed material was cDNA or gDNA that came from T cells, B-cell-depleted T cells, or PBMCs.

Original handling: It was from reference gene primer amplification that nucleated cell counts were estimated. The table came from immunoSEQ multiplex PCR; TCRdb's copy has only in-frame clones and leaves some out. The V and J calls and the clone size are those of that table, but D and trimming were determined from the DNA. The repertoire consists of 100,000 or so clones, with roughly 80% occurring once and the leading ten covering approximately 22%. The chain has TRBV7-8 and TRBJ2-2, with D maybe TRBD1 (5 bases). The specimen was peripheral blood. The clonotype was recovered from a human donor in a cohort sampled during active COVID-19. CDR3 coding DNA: TGTGCCAGCAGCTTAGTTAGTTCGACAGACGTTTCGTTCACCGGGGAGCTGTTTTTT. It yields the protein CASSLVSSTDVSFTGELFF.